These 15 T cell receptor beta chains originate from one sample sequenced in a study of blood T cell repertoires in COVID-19. Assay: immunoSEQ multiplex PCR; the TCRdb copy retains only in-frame clones and omits some. This sample has 350,000 to 450,000 clones, with around 84% found just once. Source material: peripheral blood. The receptors here all came from a woman under 30 with acute or convalescent COVID-19.

Here the CDR3 reads CASSAGVTDTQYF. The CDR3 bases are TGTGCCAGCAGCGCAGGGGTAACAGATACGCAGTATTTT. This rearrangement joins TRBV6-5 to TRBJ2-3; D perhaps matches TRBD1 (6 bases). The CDR3 totals 13 residues. CDR1 is MNHEY, CDR2 SVGAGI, per germline. The V gene lost 6 bases and the J gene lost 3 bases, with 10 bases spanning the gap.

V and J are TRBV28 and TRBJ2-7; tentatively, D is TRBD2 (5 bases). Deletions cut 1 base from V and 6 bases from J, with 7 bases between. The germline V gene encodes CDR1 MDHEN and CDR2 SYDVKM. The CDR3 covers 12 residues. The CDR3 bases are TGTGCCAGCAGTTTATACGAGGGCGAGCAGTACTTC. It encodes CASSLYEGEQYF. Drawing the rest from reference TRBV28 and TRBJ2-7, the complete variable domain is DVKVTQSSRYLVKRTGEKVFLECVQDMDHENMFWYRQDPGLGLRLIYFSYDVKMKEKGDIPEGYSVSREKKERFSLILESASTNQTSMYLCASSLYEGEQYFGPGTRLTVT.

The chain joins TRBV19 to TRBJ1-1; TRBD1 aligns across 8 bases. With 7 bases clipped from V and 4 bases from J, the junction kept 11 bases outside the gene matches. The CDR3 consists of 15 residues. Germline CDR1 is LNHDA and CDR2 is SQIVND (reference sequence). CDR3 amino acids: CASTQGAYRGTEAFF. The DNA for the CDR3 is TGTGCCAGTACCCAGGGGGCCTATCGGGGCACTGAAGCTTTCTTT.

The chain recombines TRBV5-1 with TRBJ2-7; weak D call: TRBD2 (5 bases). The CDR3 loop spans 13 amino acids. Trimming left V 0 bases short and J 6 bases short, with 10 bases between. Germline values: CDR1 SGHRS, CDR2 YFSETQ. The CDR3 reads CASSLGAGSEQYF. Written as DNA, the CDR3 is TGCGCCAGCAGCTTGGGTGCTGGGAGCGAGCAGTACTTC.

The V call is TRBV6-6, the J call TRBJ1-1; the D is unclear. Trimming removed 11 bases at V and 0 bases at J, with 7 bases between. The CDR3 is 11 residues long. Germline assignment: CDR1 MNHNY and CDR2 SVGAGI (reference sequence). The CDR3: CAGGMNTEAFF. Written as DNA, the CDR3 is TGTGCCGGCGGCATGAACACTGAAGCTTTCTTT.

The rearrangement joins TRBV18 to TRBJ1-6; D is perhaps TRBD1 (6 bases). The germline V gene has CDR1 KGHSH and CDR2 LQKENI. Trimming removed 1 base from V and 9 bases from J, with 19 bases in between. This CDR3 spans 17 amino acids. Here the CDR3 reads CASSPLPQGTEGSPLHF. The CDR3 coding sequence is TGTGCCAGCTCACCACTACCTCAGGGGACCGAGGGTTCACCCCTCCACTTT.

The chain couples TRBV3-1 (or the pseudogene TRBV3-2) to TRBJ2-2, with a weak D call TRBD2 (5 bases). This CDR3 is built from 15 residues. Germline V gene data show CDR1 as LGHDT and CDR2 as YNNKEL (reference sequence). V gave up 3 bases and J gave up 5 bases, with 13 bases separating them. CDR3 protein: CASSQDLTRTGELFF. The CDR3 DNA is TGTGCCAGCAGCCAGGACTTAACTAGAACCGGGGAGCTGTTTTTT.

In its sample, this clone was seen a few times. This sequence joins TRBV19 and TRBJ1-5, with D maybe TRBD1 (6 bases). Germline V gene data show CDR1 as LNHDA and CDR2 as SQIVND (reference sequence). V was clipped by 4 bases and J by 5 bases, with 18 bases between them. The CDR3 runs 16 residues. The CDR3 protein is CASSKLQGQSDQPQHF. The DNA for the CDR3 is TGTGCCAGTAGTAAATTACAGGGCCAATCTGATCAGCCCCAGCATTTT.

V and J are TRBV24-1 and TRBJ1-4; D gene unclear. V was clipped by 2 bases and J by 8 bases, with 8 bases between them. Germline CDR1 is KGHDR and CDR2 is SFDVKD. The CDR3 runs 13 residues. This chain's CDR3 is CATSDYTGEKLFF. CDR3 sequence (DNA): TGTGCCACCAGTGATTACACCGGGGAAAAACTGTTTTTT.

This clone is a singleton in its sample. The J gene is TRBJ2-5, the V gene TRBV2, with 8 bases aligning to TRBD1. This CDR3 is 15 amino acids long. Looked up from germline, CDR1 is SNHLY and CDR2 is FYNNEI. The ends lost 3 bases at V and 4 bases at J; junction bases unmatched: 7. The CDR3 loop is CASSDGQGAGETQYF. The CDR3 DNA sequence: TGTGCCAGCAGTGATGGGCAGGGGGCTGGAGAGACCCAGTACTTC.

This clone was counted a single time. V is TRBV18 and J is TRBJ1-4; D remains unclear. Germline V gives CDR1 KGHSH, CDR2 LQKENI. CDR3 size: 13 residues. V dropped 3 bases and J dropped 3 bases, with 5 bases sitting between them. The DNA of the CDR3 is TGTGCCAGCTCACCCCAGTCTAATGAAAAACTGTTTTTT. Its protein is CASSPQSNEKLFF.

The gene calls are TRBV5-1 and TRBJ2-3; TRBD2 aligns across 10 bases. Trimming removed 2 bases from V and 4 bases from J; junction bases left unmatched: 4. This CDR3 region has 15 residues. Germline CDR1 reads SGHRS; CDR2 reads YFSETQ. CDR3 DNA: TGCGCCAGCAGCTTAGCGGGAGGGCCCCCAGATACGCAGTATTTT. Translation gives CASSLAGGPPDTQYF. The variable domain in full, completed from reference TRBV5-1 and TRBJ2-3, reads KAGVTQTPRYLIKTRGQQVTLSCSPISGHRSVSWYQQTPGQGLQFLFEYFSETQRNKGNFPGRFSGRQFSNSRSEMNVSTLELGDSALYLCASSLAGGPPDTQYFGPGTRLTVL.

V gene TRBV7-2 combines with J gene TRBJ1-5; 8 positions agree with TRBD1. The CDR3 runs 15 residues. V gave up 5 bases and J gave up 9 bases; unmatched junction bases: 12. Looked up from germline, CDR1 is SGHTA and CDR2 is FQGNSA. The CDR3 spells CASSVDRDRPAPQHF. In DNA form, the CDR3 reads TGTGCCAGCAGCGTCGACCGGGACAGGCCTGCGCCCCAGCATTTT.

With respect to this clone: Distinct nucleotide sequences in the sample also encode this CDR3. The V gene is TRBV5-4, the J gene TRBJ1-1, with 9 nucleotides matching TRBD1. After removal of 4 bases from V and 2 bases from J, the junction contained 3 bases not matched to a gene. Germline CDR1 is SGHNT and CDR2 is YYREEE (reference sequence). This CDR3 spans 14 amino acids. In DNA form, the CDR3 reads TGTGCCAGCAGCCGCACAGGGGGCAACACTGAAGCTTTCTTT. Its translation: CASSRTGGNTEAFF. The complete variable domain, with remaining parts taken from reference TRBV5-4 and TRBJ1-1, reads ETGVTQSPTHLIKTRGQQVTLRCSSQSGHNTVSWYQQALGQGPQFIFQYYREEENGRGNFPPRFSGLQFPNYSSELNVNALELDDSALYLCASSRTGGNTEAFFGQGTRLTVV.

V is TRBV6-4 and J is TRBJ1-2, with D perhaps matching TRBD1 (6 bases). This CDR3 spans 14 amino acids. The germline V and J ends were trimmed by 10 bases and 5 bases, with 20 bases remaining between them. The germline CDR1 and CDR2 sequences are MRHNA and SNTAGT. Here the CDR3 reads CATRTDSPRYGYTF. The CDR3 DNA is TGTGCCACCCGGACAGACTCCCCACGGTATGGCTACACCTTC.